This TCR beta chain stems from a study of immune evolution from preneoplasia to lung adenocarcinoma. Study findings and constraints: From normal lung to invasive adenocarcinoma, top clone frequencies appeared to decrease.

Measured with immunoSEQ multiplex PCR; TCRdb has only the in-frame clones, and not every one. This table has a few thousand clones, roughly 90% appearing once. Details on this clone: The antigen is not known.

Sequenced material: FFPE invasive lung adenocarcinoma tissue. This receptor was obtained from a person aged 50 to 59 with lung adenocarcinoma.

CDR3 DNA sequence: TGTGCCATCAGTGAAAACAGCTACGAGCAGTACTTC. Amino acid sequence: CAISENSYEQYF. This chain uses TRBV10-3 with TRBJ2-7; D call uncertain. CDR1 and CDR2 (germline): ENHRY, SYGVKD. The V end was cut by 3 bases, the J end by 3 bases, with 6 bases between. The CDR3 length is 12 residues.